What follows are 19 T cell receptor beta chains derived from one specimen sequenced in a study of cytomegalovirus exposure and HLA in healthy donors. Primers for the PCR totalled 60 Vbeta and 13 Jbeta. Clones were sequenced by immunoSEQ multiplex PCR, and TCRdb holds only the in-frame ones, with some missing. This sample has roughly 110,000 clones, with roughly 76% found just once. The sample taken for sequencing was PBMCs. The receptors here all came from a woman aged 50 to 65 in good health and CMV-seropositive.

This clone was counted once. The chain joins TRBV19 to TRBJ2-7; D is unclear. V was cut by 6 bases and J by 2 bases, with 11 bases left in between. This CDR3 comprises 13 residues. The germline CDR1 and CDR2 sequences are LNHDA and SQIVND (reference sequence). CDR3 sequence reads: CASRLGATYEQYF. The CDR3 DNA sequence: TGTGCCAGTAGGCTCGGAGCAACCTACGAGCAGTACTTC.

The chain has TRBV7-2 and TRBJ2-1, with TRBD2 matching over 7 bases. V lost 3 bases, J lost 2 bases, and 10 bases stayed unmatched. The CDR3 consists of 17 residues. Germline V gene lookup returns CDR1 SGHTA and CDR2 FQGNSA. CDR3 sequence reads: CASSFYRTRETYNEQFF. CDR3 nucleotides: TGTGCCAGCAGCTTTTATCGGACTAGGGAGACCTACAATGAGCAGTTCTTC.

This chain links TRBV11-3 with TRBJ2-1, with D unresolved. CDR1 is SGHNT, CDR2 YENEEA, per germline. The CDR3 length is 13 residues. Trimming pared 5 bases from V and 8 bases from J, leaving 13 bases between. CDR3 sequence: CASSARGHDEQFF. DNA for the CDR3: TGTGCCAGCAGCGCGCGAGGCCACGATGAGCAGTTCTTC.

This clone was counted a few times. J is TRBJ2-1 and V is TRBV27; TRBD1 aligns across 10 bases. The CDR3 runs to 15 residues. V was clipped by 2 bases and J by 6 bases; unmatched bases: 4. Germline V gives CDR1 MNHEY, CDR2 SMNVEV (reference sequence). CDR3: CASSLIGTGANEQFF. The CDR3 nucleotides read TGTGCCAGCAGTTTAATTGGGACAGGGGCCAATGAGCAGTTCTTC.

This clone was seen just once. The rearrangement uses TRBV10-3 and TRBJ2-2; TRBD1 matches at 10 bases. Germline V gene sequence: CDR1 ENHRY, CDR2 SYGVKD. Germline trimming cut 9 bases from V and 6 bases from J; bases unmatched to any gene: 1. The CDR3 covers 12 residues. The CDR3 region is CAMGQGSGELFF. CDR3 sequence (DNA): TGTGCCATGGGACAGGGGTCCGGGGAGCTGTTTTTT.

This clone was seen a handful of times. This rearrangement joins TRBV28 to TRBJ2-6; D call uncertain. The CDR3 extends over 12 amino acids. The germline V gene encodes CDR1 MDHEN and CDR2 SYDVKM. The V end lost 10 bases, the J end lost 4 bases, and 8 bases lay between the germline ends. CDR3 bases: TGTGCCACCCACTCGGGGGCCAACGTCCTGACTTTC. It is translated as CATHSGANVLTF.

The chain carries TRBV12-5 and TRBJ1-2; D possibly corresponds to TRBD1 (5 bases). The CDR3 is 13 residues long. Germline V gene sequence: CDR1 LGHNT, CDR2 FRNRAP. V lost 1 base and J lost 5, with 8 bases in between. CDR3 sequence: CASGLGGTYGYTF. The CDR3 DNA sequence: TGTGCTAGTGGTTTGGGGGGGACTTATGGCTACACCTTC. The whole variable domain, filled in from reference TRBV12-5 and TRBJ1-2, reads DARVTQTPRHKVTEMGQEVTMRCQPILGHNTVFWYRQTMMQGLELLAYFRNRAPLDDSGMPKDRFSAEMPDATLATLKIQPSEPRDSAVYFCASGLGGTYGYTFGSGTRLTVV.

The rearrangement uses TRBV7-6 and TRBJ1-2; 8 bases match TRBD1. CDR1 is SGHVS, CDR2 FNYEAQ, per germline. Germline trimming cut 5 bases from V and 0 bases from J; bases unmatched to any gene: 8. The CDR3 totals 16 residues. CDR3 sequence reads: CASSPGQVLTNYGYTF. CDR3 nucleotides: TGTGCCAGCAGCCCGGGACAGGTGTTGACTAACTATGGCTACACCTTC. The complete variable domain, with remaining parts taken from reference TRBV7-6 and TRBJ1-2, reads GAGVSQSPRYKVTKRGQDVALRCDPISGHVSLYWYRQALGQGPEFLTYFNYEAQQDKSGLPNDRFSAERPEGSISTLTIQRTEQRDSAMYRCASSPGQVLTNYGYTFGSGTRLTVV.

This chain uses TRBV4-3 with TRBJ2-5; 10 bases are a match to TRBD1. V was pared by 4 bases and J by 3 bases, with 5 bases of the junction left unmatched. The V gene's germline CDR1 is LGHNA and CDR2 YSLEER. The CDR3 runs 15 residues. CDR3 DNA: TGCGCCAGCAGCCGAGCCGGGACAGGGGAAGAGACCCAGTACTTC. Translating it yields CASSRAGTGEETQYF.

This clone has a handful of counts. DNA of the CDR3: TGTGCCACCAGCAGAGGGTGGGGGGACGAGCAGTACTTC. It translates to CATSRGWGDEQYF. The rearrangement uses TRBV15 and TRBJ2-7; D might be TRBD2 (6 bases). Germline V gene sequence: CDR1 LNHNV, CDR2 YYDKDF (reference sequence). The CDR3 is 13 amino acids. The V end was cut by 1 base, the J end by 5 bases, with 9 bases between.

This chain joins TRBV27 and TRBJ1-5; no reliable D call. The V and J ends lost 2 bases and 5 bases respectively, with 10 bases between them. The CDR3 loop spans 14 amino acids. Germline V gene data show CDR1 as MNHEY and CDR2 as SMNVEV (reference sequence). The CDR3 is CASSLMGGHQPQHF. The CDR3 DNA reads TGTGCCAGCAGTTTAATGGGAGGGCATCAGCCCCAGCATTTT.

V is TRBV6-5 and J is TRBJ1-6, with 7 bases identical to TRBD1. Trimming at V came to 5 bases and at J to 8 bases, leaving 6 bases not matched to a gene. CDR1 is MNHEY and CDR2 is SVGAGI in the germline V gene. The CDR3 sequence is 14 residues long. Written as DNA, the CDR3 is TGTGCCAGCAGTATGGGACAGTTTTATTCACCCCTCCACTTT. This sequence encodes CASSMGQFYSPLHF.

The chain has TRBV7-9 and TRBJ1-2, with 8 bases lining up with TRBD1. In germline, CDR1 is SEHNR, CDR2 FQNEAQ (reference sequence). CDR3 length equals 14 residues. V lost 5 bases to trimming and J lost 4 bases; unmatched junction nucleotides: 6. For the CDR3, the DNA is TGTGCCAGCAGCCCACAGGGGGAAAGCTATGGCTACACCTTC. Protein product: CASSPQGESYGYTF.

The chain is built from TRBV7-6 and TRBJ2-7, with D possibly matching TRBD2 (6 bases). The CDR3 is made up of 13 amino acids. Trimming took 4 bases from V and 9 from J, leaving 16 bases between them. CDR1 and CDR2 (germline): SGHVS, FNYEAQ. The CDR3 is CASSSSGGARQYF. CDR3 DNA: TGTGCCAGCAGCTCCAGCGGCGGGGCGCGGCAGTACTTC.

The J gene is TRBJ2-5, the V gene TRBV30; perhaps TRBD2 as D (7 bases). The J call may be faulty, since TRBJ2-7 better matches the DNA end. CDR3 length: 12 residues. Germline V gives CDR1 GTSNPN, CDR2 SVGIG (reference sequence). CDR3 region: CAWSGGPYEQYF. DNA for the CDR3: TGTGCCTGGAGCGGGGGGCCCTACGAGCAGTACTTC.

The rearrangement uses TRBV28 and TRBJ2-3; TRBD1 aligns across 9 bases. J lost 7 bases, V lost 4 bases, and 21 bases had no gene match. Germline V gene data show CDR1 as MDHEN and CDR2 as SYDVKM. The CDR3 sequence is 19 residues long. This chain's CDR3 is CASSSPYGGTGGVLNTQYF. CDR3 in DNA: TGTGCCAGCAGTTCACCCTACGGGGGAACAGGGGGCGTTTTGAATACGCAGTATTTT.

This clone came up once. This chain uses TRBV2 with TRBJ2-7; 9 bases line up with TRBD2. V lost 6 bases, J lost 2 bases, and 5 bases stayed unmatched. Per the germline V gene, CDR1 is SNHLY and CDR2 is FYNNEI. This CDR3 has 14 amino acids. The CDR3 DNA is TGTGCCAGCAGCAGGACTAGCGAGACCTACGAGCAGTACTTC. Residues: CASSRTSETYEQYF.

This clone has more than one count but fewer than ten. The V and J genes are TRBV28 and TRBJ2-3, with D possibly TRBD1 on 6 matching bases. The CDR3 runs to 15 residues. The germline CDR1 and CDR2 sequences are MDHEN and SYDVKM. Trimming shortened V by 6 bases and J by 0 bases, and 13 bases separated the two germline ends. CDR3 DNA sequence: TGTGCCAGCAGCTATCATACAGGGAGCACAGATACGCAGTATTTT. This codes for CASSYHTGSTDTQYF.

This sequence joins TRBV6-5 and TRBJ1-1; D gene ambiguous. Germline V gives CDR1 MNHEY, CDR2 SVGAGI. The CDR3 is 13 residues long. Between the trimmed V and J ends, which lost 6 bases and 4 bases, there was a span of 12 bases. The CDR3 DNA reads as TGTGCCAGCAGGGTATGGCGGGGCACTGAAGCTTTCTTT. Its protein product is CASRVWRGTEAFF.